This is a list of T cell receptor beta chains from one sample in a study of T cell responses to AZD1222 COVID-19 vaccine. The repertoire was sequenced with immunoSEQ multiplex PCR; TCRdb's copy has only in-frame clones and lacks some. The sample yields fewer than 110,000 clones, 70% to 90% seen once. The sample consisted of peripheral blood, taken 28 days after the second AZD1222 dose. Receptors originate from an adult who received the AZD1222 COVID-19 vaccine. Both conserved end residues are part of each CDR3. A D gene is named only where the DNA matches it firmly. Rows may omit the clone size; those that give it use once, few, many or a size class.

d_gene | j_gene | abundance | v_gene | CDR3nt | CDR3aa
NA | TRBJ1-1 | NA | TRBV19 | TGTGCCAGTAGGGACAGACAAGCTTTCTTT | CASRDRQAFF
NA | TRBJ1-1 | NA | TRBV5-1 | TGCGCCAGCAGCTTGGAGGGGGGTGAAGCTTTCTTT | CASSLEGGEAFF
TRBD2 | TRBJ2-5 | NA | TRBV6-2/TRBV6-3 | TGTGCCAGCAGTTACGAGTCGGGACTAGCGGGTTGGTCCGGCGAGACCCAGTACTTC | CASSYESGLAGWSGETQYF
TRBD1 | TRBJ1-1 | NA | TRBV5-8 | TGTGCCAGCAGCTTAGACCAGACAGGGGTAGGGGACACTGAAGCTTTCTTT | CASSLDQTGVGDTEAFF
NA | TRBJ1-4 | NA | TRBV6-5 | TGTGCCAGCAGTTACAGTCCCTCGGGGAATGAAAAACTGTTTTTT | CASSYSPSGNEKLFF
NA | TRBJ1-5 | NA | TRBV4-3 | TGCGCCAGCAGCCAAGACTCTGGACAGCCCTATCAGCCCCAGCATTTT | CASSQDSGQPYQPQHF
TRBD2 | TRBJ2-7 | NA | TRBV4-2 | TGTGCCAGCAGCCAAGATAAGGGAGCGGGGTACGAGCAGTACTTC | CASSQDKGAGYEQYF
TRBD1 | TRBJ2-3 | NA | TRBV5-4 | TGTGCCAGCAGCTTCGACAGGGGAACAGATACGCAGTATTTT | CASSFDRGTDTQYF
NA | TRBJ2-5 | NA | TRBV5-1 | TGCGCCAGCAGCTTGTTAAGTAGGGGGGAGACCCAGTACTTC | CASSLLSRGETQYF
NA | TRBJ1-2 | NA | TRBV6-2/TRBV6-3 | TGTGCCAGCAGCCCGAGGGTGGGCTACACCTTC | CASSPRVGYTF
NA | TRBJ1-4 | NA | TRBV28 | TGTGCCAGCAGTTTCCGGAATTTCGGAGAAAAACTGTTTTTT | CASSFRNFGEKLFF
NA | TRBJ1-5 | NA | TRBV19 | TGTGCCTCCAACCTAGGGGCCGCACAGCCCCAGCATTTT | CASNLGAAQPQHF
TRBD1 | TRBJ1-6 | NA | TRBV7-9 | TGTGCCAGCAGCGAAGACAGGGGATATTCACCCCTCCACTTT | CASSEDRGYSPLHF
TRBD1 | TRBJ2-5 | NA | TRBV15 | TGTGCCACCAGCGGACGGACAGGGGAAGAGACCCAGTACTTC | CATSGRTGEETQYF
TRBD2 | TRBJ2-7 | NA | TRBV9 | TGTGCCAGCAGCCCCGGGGTAGCGGGGACGTCCTACGAGCAGTACTTC | CASSPGVAGTSYEQYF
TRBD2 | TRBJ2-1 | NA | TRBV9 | TGTGCCAGCAGCGTAGCCCCTACTAGCGGGGGTTACAATGAGCAGTTCTTC | CASSVAPTSGGYNEQFF
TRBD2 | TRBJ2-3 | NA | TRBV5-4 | TGTGCCAGCAGCTCCGCGGGACTAGCTCCAGATACGCAGTATTTT | CASSSAGLAPDTQYF
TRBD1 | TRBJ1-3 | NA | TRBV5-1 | TGCGCCAGCAGCTTGGACAGGGGGCGGACTGGAAACACCATATATTTT | CASSLDRGRTGNTIYF
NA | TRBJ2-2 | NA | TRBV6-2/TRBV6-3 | TGTGCCAGCAGTGGAGGGGTTACCGGGGAGCTGTTTTTT | CASSGGVTGELFF
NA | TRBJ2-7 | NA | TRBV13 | TGTGCCAGCAGCCTCCGGACCCCCTACGAGCAGTACTTC | CASSLRTPYEQYF
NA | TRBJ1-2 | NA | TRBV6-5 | TGTGCCAGCAGTACTTTTAACTATGGCTACACCTTC | CASSTFNYGYTF
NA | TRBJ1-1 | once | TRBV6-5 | TGTGCCAGCAGTTACTCTAGGGGTCTAAACACTGAAGCTTTCTTT | CASSYSRGLNTEAFF
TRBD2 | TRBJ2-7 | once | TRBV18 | TGTGCCACCTCCGGGGGGAGCTCCTACGAGCAGTACTTC | CATSGGSSYEQYF
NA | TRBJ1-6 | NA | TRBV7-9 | TGTGCCAGCAGCTTCACAGACTCCTATAATTCACCCCTCCACTTT | CASSFTDSYNSPLHF
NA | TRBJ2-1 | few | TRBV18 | TGTGCCAGCTCACCACCGAGCTACGATGAGCAGTTCTTC | CASSPPSYDEQFF
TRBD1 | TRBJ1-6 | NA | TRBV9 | TGTGCCAGCAGCGCAACAGGGGGCGGTTGGAATTCACCCCTCCACTTT | CASSATGGGWNSPLHF
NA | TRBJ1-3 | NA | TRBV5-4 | TGTGCCAGCAGCTCCAGAGCCTCTGGAAACACCATATATTTT | CASSSRASGNTIYF
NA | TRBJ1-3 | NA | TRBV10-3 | TGTACCATCAATCAGGGAAACACCATATATTTT | CTINQGNTIYF
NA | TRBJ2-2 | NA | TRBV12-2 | TGTGCAAGTCGCTTAGCGATCGGACTAATGCAGGCGGAGCTGTTTTTT | CASRLAIGLMQAELFF
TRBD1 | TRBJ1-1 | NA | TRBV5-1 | TGCGCCAGCAGCTTACAGGGGTCTATGAACACTGAAGCTTTCTTT | CASSLQGSMNTEAFF
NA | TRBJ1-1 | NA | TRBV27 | TGTGCCAGCAGTCGAGGGGGGGTTGGGAACACTGAAGCTTTCTTT | CASSRGGVGNTEAFF
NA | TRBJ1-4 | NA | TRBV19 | TGTGCCAGTAGTACGAACGGTAGAGAAAAACTGTTTTTT | CASSTNGREKLFF
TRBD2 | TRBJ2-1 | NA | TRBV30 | TGTGCCTGGAGGACACAAGGGACTAGCGGGGGGGCTAACTATTGGAATGAGCAGTTCTTC | CAWRTQGTSGGANYWNEQFF
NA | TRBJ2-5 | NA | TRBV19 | TGTGCCAGTTCTGTTACACCCGGGGAGACCCAGTACTTC | CASSVTPGETQYF
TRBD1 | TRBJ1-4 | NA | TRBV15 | TGTGCCACCAGCAGAGCCCGGGACAGGCGAAGGGAAAAACTGTTTTTT | CATSRARDRRREKLFF
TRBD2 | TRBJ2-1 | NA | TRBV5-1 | TGCGCCAGCAGCTTGGCCCGAGCGGGGGACAATGAGCAGTTCTTC | CASSLARAGDNEQFF
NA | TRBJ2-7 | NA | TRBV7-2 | TGTGCCAGCAGCTTAGTAGAAACTAACTCCTACGAGCAGTACTTC | CASSLVETNSYEQYF
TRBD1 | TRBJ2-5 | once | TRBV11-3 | TGTGCCAGCAGCCAGGACCATGGGACAGCATCTTTCCAAGAGACCCAGTACTTC | CASSQDHGTASFQETQYF
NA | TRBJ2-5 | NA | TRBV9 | TGTGCCAGCAGCGTTTCGCTGCAAGAGACCCAGTACTTC | CASSVSLQETQYF
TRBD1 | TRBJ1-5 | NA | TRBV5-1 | TGCGCCAGCAGCCTGGGACAGGGGAGCAATCAGCCCCAGCATTTT | CASSLGQGSNQPQHF
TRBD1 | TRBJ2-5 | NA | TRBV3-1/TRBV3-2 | TGTGCCAGCAGCCGCTCCGGGACAGGGGGCGAAGAGACCCAGTACTTC | CASSRSGTGGEETQYF
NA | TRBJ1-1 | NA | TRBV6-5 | TGTGCCAGCAGTTACGTTAGCGGGACACTTGTTTTT | CASSYVSGTLVF
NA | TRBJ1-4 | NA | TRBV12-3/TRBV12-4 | TGTGCCATTGCAGTGGGGGGCAGGGAAAAACTGTTTTTT | CAIAVGGREKLFF
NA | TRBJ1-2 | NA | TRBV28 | TGTGCCAGCAGTTTAGCTGGCTATGGCTACACCTTC | CASSLAGYGYTF
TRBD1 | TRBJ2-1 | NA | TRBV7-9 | TGTGCCAGCAGCTTACCCCTAATGACAGGGCCGTACAGGAATGAGCAGTTCTTC | CASSLPLMTGPYRNEQFF